The 29 T cell receptor beta chains listed next were all sequenced from one sample in a study of T-cell memory formation after mild COVID-19. TCRdb used MiXCR to reprocess the 5' RACE reads, holding one entry per CDR3 protein. The data show roughly 350,000 distinct CDR3 sequences, 25% to 30% seen once. Sequencing was done on a sample of PBMCs or a T cell subset sorted from them (not recorded which). The receptors originated from an adult woman who had mild COVID-19 (a few samples of this study predate the infection). Cell type and time point are not known.

The genes are TRBV4-3 and TRBJ2-1; 10 nucleotides line up with TRBD2. After removal of 0 bases from V and 9 bases from J, the junction contained 5 bases not matched to a gene. This CDR3 spans 15 amino acids. The germline V gene has CDR1 LGHNA and CDR2 YSLEER. CDR3 DNA: TGCGCCAGCAGCCAAGATGTGTCTAGCGGGAGTGAGCAGTTCTTC. Its translation: CASSQDVSSGSEQFF.

Written as DNA, the CDR3 is TGTGCCAGCAGGCCCGACAGGGGAGGGTTCGAAAAACTGTTTTTT. Its translation: CASRPDRGGFEKLFF. The chain is built from TRBV2 and TRBJ1-4, with 8 bases lining up with TRBD1. V gave up 6 bases and J gave up 8 bases; unmatched junction bases: 11. This CDR3 has 15 amino acids. Germline CDR1 and CDR2: SNHLY and FYNNEI.

The rearrangement links TRBV20-1 to TRBJ2-7; D perhaps matches TRBD1 (6 bases). The germline CDR1 and CDR2 sequences are DFQATT and SNEGSKA (reference sequence). V gave up 5 bases and J gave up 2 bases, with 16 bases separating them. This CDR3 is 14 amino acids long. The CDR3 coding sequence is TGCAGTGCTCTCCCTCAGGGGCCTACCTACGAGCAGTACTTC. This translates into CSALPQGPTYEQYF.

This clonotype was detected a few times. J is TRBJ2-1 and V is TRBV2; 8 positions agree with TRBD1. Germline V gene lookup returns CDR1 SNHLY and CDR2 FYNNEI. This CDR3 spans 15 amino acids. V was pared by 7 bases and J by 1 base, with 6 bases of the junction left unmatched. The CDR3 nucleotides are TGTGCCAGCACTCTGACAGGGGTATCCTACAATGAGCAGTTCTTC. This encodes CASTLTGVSYNEQFF. Using reference TRBV2 and TRBJ2-1 for the parts outside the CDR3, the full variable domain is EPEVTQTPSHQVTQMGQEVILRCVPISNHLYFYWYRQILGQKVEFLVSFYNNEISEKSEIFDDQFSVERPDGSNFTLKIRSTKLEDSAMYFCASTLTGVSYNEQFFGPGTRLTVL.

This clonotype was counted between two and nine times. The J gene is TRBJ1-3, the V gene TRBV7-2; TRBD1 might be the D (6 bases). The CDR3 totals 15 residues. Trimming removed 4 bases at V and 7 bases at J, with 17 bases between. Germline CDR1 SGHTA, CDR2 FQGNSA. The CDR3 loop reads CASSSEGGRSNTIYF. The CDR3 DNA follows: TGTGCCAGCAGCTCCGAGGGGGGAAGGTCGAACACCATATATTTT.

The rearrangement links TRBV12-3 or TRBV12-4 to TRBJ1-1, with 9 positions matching TRBD1. The CDR3 contains 14 residues. Trimming removed 2 bases from V and 8 bases from J; junction bases left unmatched: 6. CDR3 amino acids: CASSLNRGLLEAFF. CDR3 sequence (DNA): TGTGCCAGCAGTTTAAACAGGGGGCTCCTCGAAGCTTTCTTT.

The table lists this clonotype with a count of one. The rearrangement joins TRBV9 to TRBJ1-2; no clear D. CDR1 SGDLS and CDR2 YYNGEE come from the germline V gene. The V end was cut by 0 bases, the J end by 4 bases, with 4 bases between. This CDR3 contains 12 residues. The CDR3 protein is CASSVGPYGYTF. The DNA of the CDR3 is TGTGCCAGCAGCGTAGGCCCCTATGGCTACACCTTC.

The chain recombines TRBV20-1 with TRBJ2-1; 15 nucleotides line up with TRBD2. The length of the CDR3 is 16 residues. With 0 bases clipped from V and 12 bases from J, the junction kept 9 bases outside the gene matches. Germline V gene lookup returns CDR1 DFQATT and CDR2 SNEGSKA (reference sequence). The CDR3 sequence is CSARDRVVGLAGGQFF. CDR3 sequence (DNA): TGCAGTGCTAGAGATCGTGTAGTGGGACTAGCGGGGGGGCAGTTCTTC.

This clonotype came up a few times. The chain uses TRBV20-1 and TRBJ1-1; tentative D call: TRBD1 (6 bases). CDR3 length: 14 residues. V lost 0 bases and J lost 4, with 12 bases in between. Germline CDR1 reads DFQATT; CDR2 reads SNEGSKA (reference sequence). Written as DNA, the CDR3 is TGCAGTGCTAGAGATGAGGACAGTATCACTGAAGCTTTCTTT. It specifies CSARDEDSITEAFF.

The chain employs TRBV7-9 and TRBJ1-2, with D possibly being TRBD1 (5 bases). V lost 2 bases to trimming and J lost 3 bases, with 16 bases between them. CDR1 and CDR2 from the germline V gene are SEHNR and FQNEAQ (reference sequence). The CDR3 length is 16 residues. The CDR3 DNA reads TGTGCCAGCAGCTTATCCGGTGCGCGGGGGGACTATGGCTACACCTTC. Its protein is CASSLSGARGDYGYTF.

This chain uses TRBV13 with TRBJ2-1, with TRBD1 identical over 7 bases. In germline, CDR1 is PRHDT, CDR2 FYEKMQ (reference sequence). The V segment lost 7 bases and the J segment 8 bases; nucleotides outside the gene matches: 5. CDR3 size: 12 residues. The CDR3 DNA sequence: TGTGCCAGCAACCACAGGGGCGATGAGCAGTTCTTC. It translates to CASNHRGDEQFF.

The V and J genes are TRBV7-9 and TRBJ1-2; D gene uncertain. The CDR3 is 12 amino acids. The germline CDR1 and CDR2 sequences are SEHNR and FQNEAQ (reference sequence). V dropped 3 bases and J dropped 6 bases, with 8 bases sitting between them. The CDR3 bases are TGTGCCAGCAGCTTTGTGGGCGATGGCTACACCTTC. This codes for CASSFVGDGYTF.

This rearrangement joins TRBV7-7 to TRBJ1-1; D unresolved. Germline CDR1 reads SSHAT; CDR2 reads FNYEAQ (reference sequence). The CDR3 has 13 residues. The CDR3, as DNA: TGTGCTAGCTCCTCGGCGGCGGACACTGAAGCTTTCTTT. Protein product: CASSSAADTEAFF.

This clonotype was found a few times. DNA for the CDR3: TGTGCCAGCAGCATGGGACAGGGTCCTGGGGCCAACGTCCTGACTTTC. Its translation: CASSMGQGPGANVLTF. The chain combines TRBV6-5 with TRBJ2-6, with 9 bases fitting TRBD1. Germline CDR1 and CDR2: MNHEY and SVGAGI. The CDR3 sequence is 16 residues long. Unmatched junction bases numbered 5, after V lost 6 bases and J lost 2 bases.

The V call is TRBV6-2 or TRBV6-3, the J call TRBJ2-3; 9 bases are shared with TRBD2. The CDR3 has 15 residues. Trimming removed 7 bases from V and 6 bases from J; junction bases left unmatched: 11. Per the germline V gene, CDR1 is MNHEY and CDR2 is SVGEGT. The CDR3 region has the DNA TGTGCCAGCACTAGTGGGCGGGAGGGCGGCGATACGCAGTATTTT. Translated, it gives CASTSGREGGDTQYF.

This chain uses TRBV4-3 with TRBJ2-4; a possible D gene is TRBD2 (5 bases). There are 17 residues in the CDR3. Looked up from germline, CDR1 is LGHNA and CDR2 is YSLEER. The V and J ends lost 0 bases and 6 bases respectively, with 18 bases between them. DNA of the CDR3: TGCGCCAGCAGCCAAGAAGGTCGCAGCGGTCATGGAAACATTCAGTACTTC. Its protein is CASSQEGRSGHGNIQYF.

The genes are TRBV20-1 and TRBJ2-3; TRBD2 matches 11 bases. The CDR3 is 19 amino acids. The junction had 19 bases not matched to a gene; V was cut back by 5 bases and J by 3 bases. In germline, CDR1 is DFQATT, CDR2 SNEGSKA (reference sequence). The CDR3 loop is CSAPNPMIRLAGITDTQYF. As DNA, the CDR3 is TGCAGTGCTCCCAACCCGATGATAAGACTAGCGGGGATAACAGATACGCAGTATTTT.

This chain connects TRBV25-1 to TRBJ1-1; TRBD1 aligns across 11 bases. The V segment lost 4 bases and the J segment 5 bases; nucleotides outside the gene matches: 6. Germline values: CDR1 MGHDK, CDR2 SYGVNS. The length of the CDR3 is 15 residues. The DNA of the CDR3 is TGTGCCAGCAGTGGGACAGGGGGCGGCCAAACTGAAGCTTTCTTT. The encoded protein is CASSGTGGGQTEAFF. The full variable domain, in which reference TRBV25-1 and TRBJ1-1 provide the parts outside the CDR3, is EADIYQTPRYLVIGTGKKITLECSQTMGHDKMYWYQQDPGMELHLIHYSYGVNSTEKGDLSSESTVSRIRTEHFPLTLESARPSHTSQYLCASSGTGGGQTEAFFGQGTRLTVV.

The V and J genes are TRBV6-5 and TRBJ2-1; D may be TRBD1 (5 bases). Per the germline V gene, CDR1 is MNHEY and CDR2 is SVGAGI. V was pared by 8 bases and J by 0 bases, with 11 bases between. This CDR3 region has 14 residues. The CDR3 DNA is TGTGCCAGCGGGGCGGTAAGCTCCTACAATGAGCAGTTCTTC. Amino acid sequence: CASGAVSSYNEQFF.

CDR3 DNA: TGCGCCAGCAGCTTAGAAGCGGGGTGGGATACGCAGTATTTT. Translated, it gives CASSLEAGWDTQYF. This rearrangement joins TRBV5-1 to TRBJ2-3; 7 bases map to TRBD2. The CDR3 spans 14 residues. CDR1 and CDR2 (germline): SGHRS, YFSETQ. V shed 2 bases, J shed 6 bases, and the junction held 6 bases outside the gene matches.

The genes are TRBV20-1 and TRBJ1-2; a weak D match, TRBD1 (5 bases). The CDR3 loop spans 14 amino acids. Trimming stripped 3 bases from V and 4 bases from J, with 15 bases between. Germline V gene lookup returns CDR1 DFQATT and CDR2 SNEGSKA (reference sequence). The CDR3 bases are TGCAGTGCTAGTATAGGGCGCACAGGCTATGGCTACACCTTC. Translating it yields CSASIGRTGYGYTF.

V is TRBV6-2 or TRBV6-3 and J is TRBJ2-4; TRBD1 matches at 10 bases. Trimming took 6 bases from V and 2 from J; bases not matched to a gene: 4. Germline CDR1 reads MNHEY; CDR2 reads SVGEGT. CDR3 length: 15 amino acids. CDR3 bases: TGTGCCAGCAGCCGACAGGGGGCGTCCAAAAACATTCAGTACTTC. Its translation: CASSRQGASKNIQYF.

This clonotype appeared a few times. CDR3 loop: CATSESGTGNYNEQFF. As DNA, the CDR3 is TGTGCCACCAGTGAATCCGGGACAGGGAATTACAATGAGCAGTTCTTC. This chain joins TRBV24-1 and TRBJ2-1; 9 positions agree with TRBD1. The germline gives CDR1 KGHDR, CDR2 SFDVKD. V shed 4 bases and J 4 bases; nucleotides not matched to a gene: 7. CDR3 length: 16 residues.

This clonotype showed up just once. The rearrangement links TRBV29-1 to TRBJ1-2; no clear D gene. Looked up from germline, CDR1 is SQVTM and CDR2 is ANQGSEA. The CDR3 is 12 residues long. Between the trimmed V and J ends, which lost 1 base and 3 bases, there was a span of 6 bases. The CDR3 spells CSVEAPDYGYTF. The CDR3 nucleotides are TGCAGCGTTGAAGCACCAGACTATGGCTACACCTTC. Full variable domain (outside the CDR3, taken from reference TRBV29-1 and TRBJ1-2): SAVISQKPSRDICQRGTSLTIQCQVDSQVTMMFWYRQQPGQSLTLIATANQGSEATYESGFVIDKFPISRPNLTFSTLTVSNMSPEDSSIYLCSVEAPDYGYTFGSGTRLTVV.

The chain links TRBV7-3 to TRBJ1-1; a weak D match, TRBD1 (5 bases). Trimming took off 1 base at V and 7 bases at J, with 10 bases between the two ends. Germline CDR1 is SGHTA and CDR2 is FQGTGA. This CDR3 region has 13 residues. In DNA form, the CDR3 reads TGTGCCAGCAGCTTAAGTGTCACAGGTGAAGCTTTCTTT. Translating it yields CASSLSVTGEAFF.

This chain joins TRBV20-1 and TRBJ2-5; TRBD2 is a possible D gene (6 bases). Germline values: CDR1 DFQATT, CDR2 SNEGSKA (reference sequence). V shed 6 bases and J shed 4 bases, with 21 bases lying between them. There are 15 residues in the CDR3. Here the CDR3 reads CSATPLSGLGETQYF. The CDR3 DNA reads TGCAGTGCCACGCCGTTAAGCGGGCTGGGAGAGACCCAGTACTTC.

This clonotype has at least ten counts. CDR3 residues: CASSLTGGTEAFF. As DNA, the CDR3 is TGTGCCAGCAGCCTGACAGGGGGCACTGAAGCTTTCTTT. V usage is TRBV7-8 and J usage is TRBJ1-1, with 9 nucleotides matching TRBD1. Germline CDR1 reads SGHVS; CDR2 reads FQNEAQ. The length of the CDR3 is 13 residues. V lost 5 bases, J lost 4 bases, and 2 bases stayed unmatched.

This clonotype appeared many times. V is TRBV2 and J is TRBJ1-1; the D is unclear. With 4 bases removed from V and 7 bases from J, the gap between germline ends came to 10 bases. This CDR3 has 12 residues. Germline CDR1 and CDR2: SNHLY and FYNNEI. The CDR3 sequence: CASSGVGYEAFF. The DNA of the CDR3 is TGTGCCAGCAGTGGAGTCGGTTATGAAGCTTTCTTT.

The V and J genes are TRBV7-2 and TRBJ1-5; perhaps TRBD1 as D (6 bases). CDR1 SGHTA and CDR2 FQGNSA come from the germline V gene. CDR3 length: 13 amino acids. Trimming cost V 4 bases and J 6 bases, with 10 bases left between them. The CDR3 loop is CASSSTGSQPQHF. The CDR3 DNA reads as TGTGCCAGCAGCTCGACAGGAAGTCAGCCCCAGCATTTT.